Presented here are 7 T cell receptor beta chains from one specimen sequenced in a study of blood T cell repertoires in COVID-19 (TCRdb year 2020). Library preparation was by the immunoSEQ multiplex PCR assay. The immuneACCESS repertoire file appears here via TCRdb, limited to in-frame rearrangements. These files lack a portion of the clones; in checked studies, under half of the deficit traces to unresolved V genes, and the cause of the others is not known. Counted in this sample were roughly 170,000 clones; 65% to 85% of them appeared once. The ten largest clones capture about 5.8% of the sample. Sequencing was performed on PBMCs or T cells enriched from blood (not recorded which). The origin of the receptors is a woman aged 40 to 55 with acute COVID-19.

CDR3 nucleotides: TGTGCCAGCAGCCCCCTCGGGGAGGGCTCCTACGAGCAGTACTTC. Amino acid sequence: CASSPLGEGSYEQYF. The rearrangement joins TRBV5-6 to TRBJ2-7; TRBD2 aligns across 7 bases. Germline V gene sequence: CDR1 SGHDT, CDR2 YYEEEE. The CDR3 is 15 amino acids. V lost 4 bases and J lost 0; bases outside the gene matches: 7.

This clone was detected only once. This rearrangement joins TRBV9 to TRBJ2-7, with a possible D match to TRBD1 (5 bases). The length of the CDR3 is 13 residues. CDR1 and CDR2 (germline): SGDLS, YYNGEE. V lost 3 bases, J lost 6 bases, and 13 bases lay in between. Here the CDR3 reads CASSGGLRPEQYF. The CDR3 DNA is TGTGCCAGCAGCGGGGGCCTCCGTCCCGAGCAGTACTTC.

The chain has TRBV6-5 and TRBJ1-1, with 11 bases aligning to TRBD1. The length of the CDR3 is 13 residues. Trimming took 7 bases from V and 5 from J; bases not matched to a gene: 3. Germline V gene data show CDR1 as MNHEY and CDR2 as SVGAGI. CDR3 DNA sequence: TGTGCCAGCATTCGGGACAGGGGGACTGAAGCTTTCTTT. This translates into CASIRDRGTEAFF.

The chain joins TRBV18 to TRBJ2-6; D perhaps matches TRBD1 (6 bases). The CDR3 has 17 amino acids. Trimming stripped 2 bases from V and 0 bases from J, with 11 bases between. CDR1 and CDR2 from the germline V gene are KGHSH and LQKENI. CDR3 sequence (DNA): TGTGCCAGCTCACCAAGACAGGCCCTCTCTGGGGCCAACGTCCTGACTTTC. Protein product: CASSPRQALSGANVLTF.

The chain couples TRBV28 to TRBJ2-6, with TRBD1 matching 9 bases. J lost 1 base, V lost 5 bases, and 6 bases had no gene match. Germline V gene lookup returns CDR1 MDHEN and CDR2 SYDVKM. There are 17 residues in the CDR3. The chain's CDR3 is CASSPGQGRSGANVLTF. DNA for the CDR3: TGTGCCAGCAGTCCGGGACAGGGTAGATCTGGGGCCAACGTCCTGACTTTC.

The chain employs TRBV29-1 and TRBJ2-5; TRBD2 might be the D (5 bases). The CDR3 has 14 residues. The ends were cut back, 5 bases at V and 5 bases at J, with 18 bases in the middle. In germline, CDR1 is SQVTM, CDR2 ANQGSEA. The CDR3 nucleotides are TGCAGCGTTAAGCGGCCCCCGGGTGGGGAGACCCAGTACTTC. As protein: CSVKRPPGGETQYF.

V gene TRBV28 combines with J gene TRBJ1-1, with a possible D match to TRBD1 (6 bases). This CDR3 has 14 residues. V dropped 1 base and J dropped 2 bases, with 8 bases sitting between them. Per germline, CDR1 MDHEN and CDR2 SYDVKM. In DNA, the CDR3 is TGTGCCAGCAGTTTATTAGGGGGTAACACTGAAGCTTTCTTT. Protein product: CASSLLGGNTEAFF.